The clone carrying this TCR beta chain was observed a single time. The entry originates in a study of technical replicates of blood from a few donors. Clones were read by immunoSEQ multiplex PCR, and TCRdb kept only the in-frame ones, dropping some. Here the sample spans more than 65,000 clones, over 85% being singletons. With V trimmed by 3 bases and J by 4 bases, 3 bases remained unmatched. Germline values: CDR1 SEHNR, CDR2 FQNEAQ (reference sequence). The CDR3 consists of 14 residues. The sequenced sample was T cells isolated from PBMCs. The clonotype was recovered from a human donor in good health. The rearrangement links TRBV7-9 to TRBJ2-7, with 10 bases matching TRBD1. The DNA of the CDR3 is TGTGCCAGCAGCTTTAGACAGGGGGCTTACGAGCAGTACTTC. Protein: CASSFRQGAYEQYF.